These 7 T cell receptor beta chains were sequenced from one sample in a study of CD8 T cells in ankylosing spondylitis. Study results and caveats: Typical of ankylosing spondylitis blood, it appeared, was a TCR beta motif of under 10 highly homologous variants.

TCRdb itself ran the 5' RACE reads through MiXCR, one entry per CDR3 protein. The data contain about 390,000 distinct CDR3 sequences, about a fifth of them singletons. These receptors' targets are unknown. The sample consisted of blood, either unsorted or a sorted T cell fraction (not recorded which). The receptors were gathered from a male donor with ankylosing spondylitis.

The rearrangement joins TRBV27 to TRBJ2-2; TRBD2 matches 15 bases. Germline CDR1 reads MNHEY; CDR2 reads SMNVEV (reference sequence). The CDR3 is 19 amino acids. V lost 4 bases to trimming and J lost 5 bases; unmatched junction nucleotides: 11. The CDR3 protein is CASSSLGLAGGVATGELFF. The CDR3 DNA follows: TGTGCCAGCAGTTCGCTCGGACTAGCGGGAGGGGTTGCAACCGGGGAGCTGTTTTTT.

The CDR3 DNA reads as TGTGCTAGTGGTCCCGGCCCCACAGGCTACAATGAGCAGTTCTTC. Protein: CASGPGPTGYNEQFF. The chain is built from TRBV12-5 and TRBJ2-1, with a tentative D call TRBD1 (5 bases). The CDR3 runs to 15 residues. Germline CDR1 LGHNT, CDR2 FRNRAP. Trimming took 5 bases from V and 3 from J, leaving 14 bases between them.

The chain recombines TRBV2 with TRBJ2-2, with 9 bases identical to TRBD1. Losses at the gene ends were 7 bases for V and 6 bases for J; bases not matched to a gene: 6. Germline V gene lookup returns CDR1 SNHLY and CDR2 FYNNEI. The CDR3 sequence is 14 residues long. The CDR3 bases are TGTGCCAGCAAGAGACAGGGGGGATCCGGGGAGCTGTTTTTT. This encodes CASKRQGGSGELFF.

This sequence joins TRBV5-1 and TRBJ2-1, with D unresolved. The CDR3 totals 16 residues. Per germline, CDR1 SGHRS and CDR2 YFSETQ. V lost 4 bases and J 8 bases, leaving 22 bases between the germline ends. The CDR3 DNA reads TGCGCCAGCAGCCCCACAACTTATTCCTTGGGCTATGAGCAGTTCTTC. Translation gives CASSPTTYSLGYEQFF.

This clonotype was detected ten times or more. V and J are TRBV5-1 and TRBJ2-7; 8 bases align to TRBD1. This CDR3 has 14 amino acids. Germline values: CDR1 SGHRS, CDR2 YFSETQ. The V gene end was trimmed by 3 bases and the J gene end by 2 bases; junction bases not matched to a gene: 4. The CDR3 sequence: CASSSGQGPYEQYF. The CDR3 DNA follows: TGCGCCAGCAGCTCCGGACAGGGCCCCTACGAGCAGTACTTC.

The rearrangement links TRBV7-3 to TRBJ1-4; D might be TRBD1 (5 bases). This CDR3 is built from 15 residues. V was pared by 5 bases and J by 8 bases, with 18 bases between. CDR1 is SGHTA and CDR2 is FQGTGA in the germline V gene. The CDR3 spells CASSETGTGEEKLFF. The CDR3 region has the DNA TGTGCCAGCAGCGAAACCGGGACGGGGGAGGAAAAACTGTTTTTT.

This clonotype was seen a few times. The J gene is TRBJ1-1, the V gene TRBV9; 11 bases are shared with TRBD1. V lost 2 bases, J lost 8 bases, and 5 bases stayed unmatched. Per the germline V gene, CDR1 is SGDLS and CDR2 is YYNGEE. The CDR3 is made up of 14 amino acids. The CDR3 reads CASSVDRDRGEAFF. The DNA of the CDR3 is TGTGCCAGCAGCGTCGACCGGGACAGGGGGGAAGCTTTCTTT.